These 13 T cell receptor beta chains were sequenced from one sample in a study of blood T cell repertoires in COVID-19. This table comes from immunoSEQ multiplex PCR, and its TCRdb copy is limited to in-frame clones, with some not included. The sample includes about 120,000 clones, about 85% of them seen just once. The sequenced sample was peripheral blood. All receptors derive from a man in his sixties with acute or convalescent COVID-19.

This clone turned up a few times. J is TRBJ2-2 and V is TRBV6-1, with D possibly being TRBD2 (5 bases). Germline V gene sequence: CDR1 MNHNS, CDR2 SASEGT. Trimming took 1 base from V and 7 from J, leaving 7 bases between them. The CDR3 has 13 residues. The CDR3 loop is CASSEDEGGELFF. In DNA, the CDR3 is TGTGCCAGCAGTGAAGACGAGGGCGGGGAGCTGTTTTTT.

The chain joins TRBV5-1 to TRBJ2-3; the D is unclear. Between the trimmed V and J ends, which lost 1 base and 3 bases, there was a span of 15 bases. CDR3 length: 16 residues. Germline V lookup: CDR1 SGHRS, CDR2 YFSETQ. The CDR3 DNA sequence: TGCGCCAGCAGCTTGACGTTACCGGGTTCTACAGATACGCAGTATTTT. This translates into CASSLTLPGSTDTQYF.

The rearrangement links TRBV18 to TRBJ2-3; TRBD1 agrees at 8 bases. The CDR3 spans 16 residues. J lost 2 bases, V lost 3 bases, and 7 bases had no gene match. Germline values: CDR1 KGHSH, CDR2 LQKENI. CDR3 region: CASSPLWGQDTDTQYF. The CDR3 nucleotides read TGTGCCAGCTCACCCCTATGGGGACAGGACACAGATACGCAGTATTTT.

The genes are TRBV25-1 and TRBJ2-5, with 10 bases fitting TRBD2. The CDR3 has 16 amino acids. Losses at the gene ends were 1 base for V and 1 base for J; bases not matched to a gene: 3. The V gene's germline CDR1 is MGHDK and CDR2 SYGVNS. CDR3 amino acids: CASSELGLALQETQYF. CDR3 DNA: TGTGCCAGCAGTGAATTGGGACTAGCGCTCCAAGAGACCCAGTACTTC.

The rearrangement links TRBV12-3 or TRBV12-4 to TRBJ2-7; maybe TRBD1 (5 bases). V gave up 3 bases and J gave up 6 bases, with 9 bases separating them. This CDR3 has 12 amino acids. The CDR3 DNA is TGTGCCAGCAGTTTTATCGACAGCGAGCAGTACTTC. It codes for CASSFIDSEQYF.

The chain employs TRBV7-2 and TRBJ1-2; D unresolved. Germline lookup yields CDR1 SGHTA and CDR2 FQGNSA. CDR3 length: 13 amino acids. V lost 7 bases and J 6 bases, leaving 15 bases between the germline ends. The chain's CDR3 is CASNRGTDDGYTF. As DNA, the CDR3 is TGTGCCAGCAACCGAGGAACTGACGATGGCTACACCTTC.

This chain uses TRBV10-3 with TRBJ1-4; possible D gene TRBD1, 5 bases. The V gene's germline CDR1 is ENHRY and CDR2 SYGVKD. This CDR3 has 14 amino acids. V lost 10 bases to trimming and J lost 4 bases, with 16 bases between them. The CDR3 loop reads CATTPWQGNEKLFF. DNA for the CDR3: TGTGCCACCACCCCTTGGCAGGGTAATGAAAAACTGTTTTTT.

A note on this clone: Other nucleotide sequences from this sample produce the same CDR3. The chain employs TRBV7-2 and TRBJ2-5, with D perhaps matching TRBD1 (5 bases). V lost 3 bases and J lost 3, with 8 bases in between. Germline V gives CDR1 SGHTA, CDR2 FQGNSA. This CDR3 is 13 amino acids long. The CDR3 region has the DNA TGTGCCAGCAGCTTGGCCAGGGAAGAGACCCAGTACTTC. Amino acid sequence: CASSLAREETQYF.

The chain carries TRBV7-9 and TRBJ2-7; a weak D match, TRBD1 (6 bases). This CDR3 has 14 amino acids. The germline CDR1 and CDR2 sequences are SEHNR and FQNEAQ (reference sequence). The V end lost 5 bases, the J end lost 7 bases, and 18 bases lay between the germline ends. CDR3 sequence (DNA): TGTGCCAGCAGCCCACTACAGGGTGTTAGAGAGCAGTACTTC. This sequence encodes CASSPLQGVREQYF.

This chain connects TRBV15 to TRBJ1-3; D is perhaps TRBD1 (6 bases). V lost 0 bases and J lost 4, with 16 bases in between. The germline V gene encodes CDR1 LNHNV and CDR2 YYDKDF (reference sequence). The CDR3 contains 17 residues. This chain's CDR3 is CATSRDYPQGSGNTIYF. The CDR3 nucleotides are TGTGCCACCAGCAGAGATTACCCCCAGGGGTCAGGAAACACCATATATTTT.

V usage is TRBV5-5 and J usage is TRBJ2-7; D not resolved. This CDR3 has 15 residues. CDR1 is SGHKS, CDR2 YYEKEE, per germline (reference sequence). Trimming cost V 4 bases and J 0 bases, with 14 bases left between them. The CDR3 nucleotides are TGTGCCAGCAGCGAAAGTTCTTACAGCTCCTACGAGCAGTACTTC. Amino acid sequence: CASSESSYSSYEQYF.

The chain has TRBV11-2 and TRBJ2-7; 9 bases are shared with TRBD2. This CDR3 has 15 amino acids. After removal of 3 bases from V and 5 bases from J, the junction contained 8 bases not matched to a gene. In germline, CDR1 is SGHAT, CDR2 FQNNGV. This CDR3 reads CASSFLSLAGNEQYF. CDR3 sequence (DNA): TGTGCCAGCAGCTTTTTGTCCCTAGCGGGAAACGAGCAGTACTTC.

The gene calls are TRBV5-1 and TRBJ2-1; the D gene is possibly TRBD2 (5 bases). Trimming removed 4 bases at V and 4 bases at J, with 9 bases between. Germline V lookup: CDR1 SGHRS, CDR2 YFSETQ. This CDR3 contains 13 residues. CDR3 sequence reads: CASSAGLYNEQFF. The CDR3 bases are TGCGCCAGCAGCGCAGGACTTTACAATGAGCAGTTCTTC.